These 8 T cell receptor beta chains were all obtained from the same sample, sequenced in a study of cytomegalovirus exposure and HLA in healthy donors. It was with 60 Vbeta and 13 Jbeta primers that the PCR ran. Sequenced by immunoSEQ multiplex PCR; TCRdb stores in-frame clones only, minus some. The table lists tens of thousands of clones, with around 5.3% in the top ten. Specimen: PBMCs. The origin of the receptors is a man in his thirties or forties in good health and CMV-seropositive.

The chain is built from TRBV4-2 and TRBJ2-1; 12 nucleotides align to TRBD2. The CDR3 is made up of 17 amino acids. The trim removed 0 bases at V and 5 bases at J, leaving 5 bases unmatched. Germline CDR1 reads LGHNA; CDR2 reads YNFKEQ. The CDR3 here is CASSQEASGGADNEQFF. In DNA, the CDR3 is TGTGCCAGCAGCCAAGAGGCTAGCGGGGGGGCTGACAATGAGCAGTTCTTC.

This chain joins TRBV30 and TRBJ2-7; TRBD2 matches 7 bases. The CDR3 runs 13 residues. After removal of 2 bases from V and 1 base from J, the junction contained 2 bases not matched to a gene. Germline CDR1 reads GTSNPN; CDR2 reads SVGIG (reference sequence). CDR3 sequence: CAWSSGVSYEQYF. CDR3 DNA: TGTGCCTGGAGTAGCGGGGTTTCCTACGAGCAGTACTTC.

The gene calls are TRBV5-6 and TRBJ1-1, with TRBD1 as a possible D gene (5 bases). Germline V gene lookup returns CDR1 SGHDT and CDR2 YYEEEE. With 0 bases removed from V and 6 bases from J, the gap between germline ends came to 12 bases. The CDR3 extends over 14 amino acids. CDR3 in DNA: TGTGCCAGCAGCTTGGTTGGTCAGGGTGCTGAAGCTTTCTTT. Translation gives CASSLVGQGAEAFF.

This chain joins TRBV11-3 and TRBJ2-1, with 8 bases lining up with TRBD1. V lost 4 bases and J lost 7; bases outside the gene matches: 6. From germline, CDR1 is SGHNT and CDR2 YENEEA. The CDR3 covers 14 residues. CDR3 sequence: CASSSGGARNEQFF. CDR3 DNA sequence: TGTGCCAGCAGCTCAGGGGGCGCTAGGAATGAGCAGTTCTTC.

The chain's CDR3 is CASSPGTVTEAFF. CDR3 nucleotide sequence: TGTGCCAGCAGCCCGGGGACAGTCACTGAAGCTTTCTTT. The V and J genes are TRBV11-2 and TRBJ1-1, with 7 bases matching TRBD1. CDR3 length equals 13 residues. Trimming at V came to 5 bases and at J to 4 bases, leaving 4 bases not matched to a gene. Germline-derived CDR1 and CDR2 are SGHAT and FQNNGV. Supplemented by reference TRBV11-2 and TRBJ1-1, the full variable domain reads EAGVAQSPRYKIIEKRQSVAFWCNPISGHATLYWYQQILGQGPKLLIQFQNNGVVDDSQLPKDRFSAERLKGVDSTLKIQPAKLEDSAVYLCASSPGTVTEAFFGQGTRLTVV.

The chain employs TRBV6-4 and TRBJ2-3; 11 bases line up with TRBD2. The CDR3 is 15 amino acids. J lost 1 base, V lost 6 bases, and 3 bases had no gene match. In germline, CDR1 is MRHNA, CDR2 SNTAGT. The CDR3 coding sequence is TGTGCCAGCAGCCCACTAGCGGGGGGCACAGATACGCAGTATTTT. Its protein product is CASSPLAGGTDTQYF.

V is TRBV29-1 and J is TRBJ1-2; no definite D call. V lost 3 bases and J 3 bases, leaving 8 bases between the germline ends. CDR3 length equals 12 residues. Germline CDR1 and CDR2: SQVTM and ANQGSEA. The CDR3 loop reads CSVDAVDYGYTF. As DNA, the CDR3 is TGCAGCGTTGACGCGGTGGACTATGGCTACACCTTC.

The CDR3 DNA follows: TGTGCCAGCCTCGGACAGCCGTCCCGCTACGAGCAGTACTTC. Encoded protein: CASLGQPSRYEQYF. The genes are TRBV2 and TRBJ2-7, with a weak D call TRBD1 (6 bases). Germline loops: CDR1 SNHLY, CDR2 FYNNEI. V lost 8 bases, J lost 3 bases, and 17 bases lay in between. The CDR3 totals 14 residues.